This paragraph covers one T cell receptor beta chain sequence. The data are from a study of T cell responses to AZD1222 COVID-19 vaccine. This CDR3 spans 13 amino acids. V lost 2 bases and J 10 bases, leaving 9 bases between the germline ends. The germline V gene encodes CDR1 MNHNY and CDR2 SVGAGI (reference sequence). Profiling relied on immunoSEQ multiplex PCR, and the TCRdb table lists in-frame clones only, not all of them. The top ten clones hold approximately 2.1% of a sample with approximately 160,000 clones, about 91% of them seen once. This chain uses TRBV6-6 with TRBJ1-6, with no clear D. Here the sequenced sample was peripheral blood, taken on day 0 of AZD1222 vaccination. This sequence was found in an adult in good health. CDR3 residues: CASSYSRGSPLHF. Here the CDR3 DNA reads TGTGCCAGCAGTTACAGCCGGGGATCACCCCTCCACTTT.